This TCR beta chain was sequenced during a study of cytomegalovirus exposure and HLA in healthy donors. With regard to this clone: The target antigen is unknown.

This PCR relied on a set of 60 Vbeta primers and 13 Jbeta primers. Authors' processing steps: An analysis that came later counted around 80 million unique TCR beta chains, about 10 million shared. Assay: immunoSEQ multiplex PCR; the TCRdb copy retains only in-frame clones and omits some. D and trimming were read from the DNA, whereas the V and J calls and clone size are those reported in that table. This table has 150,000 to 200,000 clones, approximately 80% appearing once. Study outcomes and limitations: The classifier reportedly diagnosed cytomegalovirus status with high specificity and sensitivity.

The TCR comes from a male donor in good health and CMV-seronegative. The sequenced material came from PBMCs.

Written as DNA, the CDR3 is TGCAGCGTTCCTCGGGGGACTTACCAAGAGACCCAGTACTTC. It codes for CSVPRGTYQETQYF. The V call is TRBV29-1, the J call TRBJ2-5; D is possibly TRBD2 (6 bases). CDR3 length equals 14 residues. The germline V gene encodes CDR1 SQVTM and CDR2 ANQGSEA. Trimming left V 5 bases short and J 0 bases short, with 13 bases between. Together with reference TRBV29-1 and TRBJ2-5, the CDR3 gives the full variable domain: SAVISQKPSRDICQRGTSLTIQCQVDSQVTMMFWYRQQPGQSLTLIATANQGSEATYESGFVIDKFPISRPNLTFSTLTVSNMSPEDSSIYLCSVPRGTYQETQYFGPGTRLLVL.